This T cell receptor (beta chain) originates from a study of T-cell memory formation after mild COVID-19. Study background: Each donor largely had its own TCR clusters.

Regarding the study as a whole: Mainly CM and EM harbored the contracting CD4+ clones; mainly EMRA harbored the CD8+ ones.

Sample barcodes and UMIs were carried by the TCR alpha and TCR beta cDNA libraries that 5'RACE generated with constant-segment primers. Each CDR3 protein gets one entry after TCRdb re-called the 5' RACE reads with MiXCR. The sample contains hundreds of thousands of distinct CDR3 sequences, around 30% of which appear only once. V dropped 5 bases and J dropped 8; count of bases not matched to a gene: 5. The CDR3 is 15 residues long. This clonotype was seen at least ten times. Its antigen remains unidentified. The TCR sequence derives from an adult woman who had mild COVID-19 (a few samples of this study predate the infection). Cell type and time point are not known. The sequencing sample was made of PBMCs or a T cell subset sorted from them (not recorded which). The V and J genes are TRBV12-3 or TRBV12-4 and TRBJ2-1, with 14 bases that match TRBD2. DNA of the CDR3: TGTGCCAGCAGTCCCGGGACTAGCGGGAGAGATGAGCAGTTCTTC. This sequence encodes CASSPGTSGRDEQFF.